Below are 3 T cell receptor beta chains sequenced from a single sample in a study of preoperative IRX-2 immunotherapy in early breast cancer. Repertoires were generated with immunoSEQ multiplex PCR, while TCRdb's copy carries only in-frame clones and drops some. Of 34,000 or so clones listed, more than 90% are singletons. Specified treatment: preoperative locoregional IRX-2 cytokine immunotherapy. The sample was gathered from a patient treated with IRX-2 immunotherapy. The receptor set was obtained from a human donor with breast cancer.

The rearrangement joins TRBV18 to TRBJ1-5; D is unclear. The length of the CDR3 is 13 residues. The germline V gene encodes CDR1 KGHSH and CDR2 LQKENI. Trimming pared 2 bases from V and 7 bases from J, leaving 9 bases between. The CDR3 is CASSPSAQQPQHF. In DNA, the CDR3 is TGTGCCAGCTCACCATCCGCACAGCAGCCCCAGCATTTT.

The chain joins TRBV7-6 to TRBJ1-2; D ambiguous. This CDR3 contains 14 residues. Germline V lookup: CDR1 SGHVS, CDR2 FNYEAQ. Trimming pared 1 base from V and 1 base from J, leaving 7 bases between. The CDR3 reads CASSLVVSNYGYTF. The CDR3 DNA sequence: TGTGCCAGCAGCTTAGTTGTCAGTAACTATGGCTACACCTTC.

The J gene is TRBJ1-1, the V gene TRBV19; the match to TRBD1 covers 7 bases. Germline assignment: CDR1 LNHDA and CDR2 SQIVND (reference sequence). J was trimmed by 1 base and V by 4 bases; bases with no gene match: 9. The CDR3 is 16 residues long. For the CDR3, the DNA is TGTGCCAGTAGTAGTCGGAGACAGGGAACGAACACTGAAGCTTTCTTT. Its translation is CASSSRRQGTNTEAFF.